A single sample is the source of the 15 T cell receptor beta chains below, sequenced in a study of cytomegalovirus exposure and HLA in healthy donors. The PCR used 60 Vbeta and 13 Jbeta primers. Profiled with immunoSEQ multiplex PCR; TCRdb holds only in-frame clones, not every one. The sample shows roughly 80,000 clones, and approximately 0.63% sits with its ten largest clones. The source material was PBMCs. The receptors come from a man aged 50-59 years in good health and CMV-seronegative.

The chain has TRBV27 and TRBJ2-1; D might be TRBD2 (5 bases). V lost 3 bases to trimming and J lost 10 bases, with 16 bases between them. Germline assignment: CDR1 MNHEY and CDR2 SMNVEV (reference sequence). The CDR3 length is 14 residues. CDR3 region: CASSFRTTRREQFF. CDR3 sequence (DNA): TGTGCCAGCAGTTTTAGGACCACCAGGAGGGAGCAGTTCTTC.

Details on this clone: One end of the junction is discordant with germline, which a read error may explain. CDR3 in amino acids: CAISEGYRQETQYF. CDR3 DNA sequence: TGTGCCATAAGTGAAGGTTACAGACAAGAGACCCAGTACTTC. The chain joins TRBV10-3 to TRBJ2-5; D unresolved. Germline V CDR1 and CDR2: ENHRY, SYGVKD. The CDR3 is 14 amino acids.

This sequence joins TRBV9 and TRBJ2-5; no clear D gene. Germline V gene lookup returns CDR1 SGDLS and CDR2 YYNGEE. The CDR3 contains 13 residues. The V and J ends lost 0 bases and 2 bases respectively, with 5 bases between them. Here the CDR3 DNA reads TGTGCCAGCAGCGTAGCCTATCAAGAGACCCAGTACTTC. Translating it yields CASSVAYQETQYF. Looking up the rest from reference TRBV9 and TRBJ2-5 gives the full variable domain: DSGVTQTPKHLITATGQRVTLRCSPRSGDLSVYWYQQSLDQGLQFLIQYYNGEERAKGNILERFSAQQFPDLHSELNLSSLELGDSALYFCASSVAYQETQYFGPGTRLLVL.

The J gene is TRBJ2-7, the V gene TRBV10-3, with 12 bases fitting TRBD2. V shed 6 bases and J 0 bases; nucleotides not matched to a gene: 6. The germline CDR1 and CDR2 sequences are ENHRY and SYGVKD. This CDR3 is built from 16 residues. The CDR3, as DNA: TGTGCCATCAGCCCTGGACTAGCGGGGAGCTCCTACGAGCAGTACTTC. This sequence encodes CAISPGLAGSSYEQYF.

This chain connects TRBV28 to TRBJ2-7, with 9 bases aligning to TRBD1. From germline, CDR1 is MDHEN and CDR2 SYDVKM. The length of the CDR3 is 15 residues. V was clipped by 5 bases and J by 3 bases; unmatched bases: 8. The CDR3 sequence: CASSGPGTGLYEQYF. Written as DNA, the CDR3 is TGTGCCAGCAGTGGTCCCGGGACAGGGCTCTACGAGCAGTACTTC. Filled out from reference TRBV28 and TRBJ2-7, the complete variable domain reads DVKVTQSSRYLVKRTGEKVFLECVQDMDHENMFWYRQDPGLGLRLIYFSYDVKMKEKGDIPEGYSVSREKKERFSLILESASTNQTSMYLCASSGPGTGLYEQYFGPGTRLTVT.

The chain is built from TRBV9 and TRBJ2-2; TRBD1 might be the D (7 bases). The germline V and J ends were trimmed by 6 bases and 10 bases, with 16 bases remaining between them. The V gene's germline CDR1 is SGDLS and CDR2 YYNGEE. This CDR3 is 13 amino acids long. CDR3 region: CASTGGGLEELFF. As DNA, the CDR3 is TGTGCCAGCACCGGAGGGGGCCTTGAGGAGCTGTTTTTT. Using reference TRBV9 and TRBJ2-2 for the parts outside the CDR3, the full variable domain is DSGVTQTPKHLITATGQRVTLRCSPRSGDLSVYWYQQSLDQGLQFLIQYYNGEERAKGNILERFSAQQFPDLHSELNLSSLELGDSALYFCASTGGGLEELFFGEGSRLTVL.

The CDR3 spells CASSSSGGSYEQYF. CDR3 DNA: TGCGCCAGCAGCTCTAGTGGGGGGTCCTACGAGCAGTACTTC. The rearrangement uses TRBV5-1 and TRBJ2-7, with D perhaps matching TRBD2 (6 bases). The CDR3 spans 14 residues. Germline V lookup: CDR1 SGHRS, CDR2 YFSETQ. The V and J ends lost 3 bases and 1 base respectively, with 11 bases between them. The entire variable domain, with the rest obtained from reference TRBV5-1 and TRBJ2-7, is as follows: KAGVTQTPRYLIKTRGQQVTLSCSPISGHRSVSWYQQTPGQGLQFLFEYFSETQRNKGNFPGRFSGRQFSNSRSEMNVSTLELGDSALYLCASSSSGGSYEQYFGPGTRLTVT.

V usage is TRBV7-6 and J usage is TRBJ2-3, with 10 bases that match TRBD2. The CDR3 has 15 residues. CDR1 and CDR2 (germline): SGHVS, FNYEAQ. With 6 bases clipped from V and 1 base from J, the junction kept 4 bases outside the gene matches. The CDR3: CASSSSGGGTDTQYF. The CDR3 DNA sequence: TGTGCCAGCAGTTCAAGCGGGGGGGGCACAGATACGCAGTATTTT.

The gene calls are TRBV19 and TRBJ1-2; 10 positions match TRBD1. With 4 bases clipped from V and 4 bases from J, the junction kept 3 bases outside the gene matches. CDR3 length: 14 amino acids. Germline V CDR1 and CDR2: LNHDA, SQIVND (reference sequence). The CDR3 reads CASSRDRGLYGYTF. The CDR3 DNA reads as TGTGCCAGTAGTAGAGACAGGGGGCTCTATGGCTACACCTTC.

This rearrangement joins TRBV28 to TRBJ2-5, with 8 bases fitting TRBD1. J gave up 6 bases and V 6 bases, and 12 bases lay outside the gene matches. The CDR3 consists of 15 residues. The germline V gene has CDR1 MDHEN and CDR2 SYDVKM. The DNA of the CDR3 is TGTGCCAGCAGCATACCGGGACAGGCGATACAGACCCAGTACTTC. Translating gives CASSIPGQAIQTQYF.

This chain joins TRBV7-9 and TRBJ2-3; D unclear. V was shortened by 7 bases and J by 6 bases, with 11 bases between the two germline ends. Germline V CDR1 and CDR2: SEHNR, FQNEAQ (reference sequence). The CDR3 is 12 residues long. In DNA, the CDR3 is TGTGCCAGCACCTATGTTCGGGATACGCAGTATTTT. It translates to CASTYVRDTQYF.

This rearrangement joins TRBV27 to TRBJ1-2, with 9 positions matching TRBD1. This CDR3 is 14 amino acids long. Germline CDR1 and CDR2: MNHEY and SMNVEV (reference sequence). The junction had 7 bases not matched to a gene; V was cut back by 7 bases and J by 4 bases. The CDR3 region is CASTRTGVGYGYTF. CDR3 DNA: TGTGCCAGCACCCGGACAGGGGTGGGCTATGGCTACACCTTC.

V and J are TRBV7-2 and TRBJ2-2; D is possibly TRBD1 (6 bases). CDR3 length: 14 residues. Trimming took 4 bases from V and 6 from J, leaving 12 bases between them. Germline lookup yields CDR1 SGHTA and CDR2 FQGNSA. The CDR3 sequence is CASSSTQGSGELFF. As DNA, the CDR3 is TGTGCCAGCAGCTCGACACAGGGTTCCGGGGAGCTGTTTTTT.

V and J are TRBV15 and TRBJ1-6; the match to TRBD1 covers 7 bases. With 5 bases clipped from V and 7 bases from J, the junction kept 5 bases outside the gene matches. CDR3 size: 14 residues. CDR1 LNHNV and CDR2 YYDKDF come from the germline V gene (reference sequence). In nucleotides, the CDR3 is TGTGCCACCAGCGCGCGGGACAGCAATTCACCCCTCCACTTT. Amino acid sequence: CATSARDSNSPLHF.

The V and J genes are TRBV6-1 and TRBJ1-5; D perhaps matches TRBD1 (5 bases). The CDR3 loop spans 14 amino acids. Germline CDR1 and CDR2: MNHNS and SASEGT. The V and J ends lost 2 bases and 3 bases respectively, with 8 bases between them. CDR3 in DNA: TGTGCCAGCAGTGAACAGGGTCTCAATCAGCCCCAGCATTTT. Its protein is CASSEQGLNQPQHF.